Sequencing of this T cell receptor (beta chain) was carried out in a study of a mutant IDH1 vaccine in newly diagnosed glioma (dated by TCRdb to 2020 to 2022). Background on the whole study: Patients were given eight vaccinations, in weeks 1, 3, 5, 7, 11, 15, 19 and 23, which matched visits V03 through V10. Peripheral blood was collected at six visits: V03 (baseline), V05, V07, V10, V12 and V13. Vaccination began 4-6 weeks after radiotherapy alone, or alongside temozolomide cycles in the chemotherapy-containing groups. Of the roughly 31 treated patients, about 62% were male and approximately 40% were female, and the mean age was 40.4 years. For exploratory analyses, fewer than 30 treated patients had longitudinal TCRB deep sequencing done wherever samples were available. Before enrollment, most patients had been given radiochemotherapy with temozolomide as standard therapy, while the rest had received either radiotherapy alone or temozolomide alone. The research as a whole found: Across multiple MHC alleles, vaccine-induced immune responses were seen in approximately 93% of patients. Availability determined which PBMC samples were chosen for TCRB deep sequencing. No apparent relationship was observed between pseudoprogression and alterations in the top peripheral T cell clonotypes detected by TCRB sequencing. According to the authors, sample limitations meant that analyses of patient blood samples could not be reproduced.

The library was made by the immunoSEQ multiplex PCR assay. The hsTCRB Kit was used according to the manufacturer's protocol to amplify rearranged TCR beta chain sequences. TCRB libraries were sequenced on an Illumina MiSeq. Under the source paper's analysis protocol: The proprietary platform of the kit vendor was used for demultiplexing, trimming and gene mapping. The table comes from immuneACCESS by way of TCRdb, which keeps in-frame sequences with V and J called. Part of the clones is missing from these tables; in studies checked, under half for an unresolved V gene and the rest for unknown reasons. V and J calls and clone size are as listed in that table; D and trimming were resolved from the DNA. The sample records roughly 60,000 clones, 84% of which are singletons. In total, the top ten clones hold 3% to 4.5% of the sample. Note on this clone: This receptor's antigen is unknown. No clone much larger than this one lies a single base away; base qualities are absent.

CDR1 and CDR2, looked up from the germline V gene (reference sequence), are MNHEY and SMNVEV. The V and J ends are trimmed by 5 bases and 4 bases, leaving 15 bases between them. The CDR3 runs 16 residues from the cysteine to the phenylalanine. The CDR3 DNA has 48 bases and is translated from base 1. According to the study, the label for this sample's time point signals: week 11, during vaccination. Each vaccine dose, consisting of 300 ug of a 20-mer mutant IDH1 peptide in Montanide, was administered subcutaneously with topical imiquimod. Newly diagnosed WHO grade 3 or 4 IDH1-mutant astrocytomas showing loss of nuclear ATRX were present in the donors. The samples were drawn from NOA16, a multicentre, single-arm, open-label phase I trial in Germany that tested a mutant IDH1 peptide vaccine in humans for the first time. Genomic DNA for TCRB sequencing was extracted from EDTA blood using the DNeasy Blood and Tissue Kit.

This receptor chain uses TRBV27 and TRBJ1-6; TRBD1 might be the D gene, on 5 matching bases. This receptor was identified in a man aged 25 to 40 with glioma. This sample comprised PBMCs, obtained from a glioma patient whose treatment included an IDH1 peptide vaccine. In nucleotide form, the sequence is TGTGCCAGCAGTCCACGCAGGGACCAATATAATTCACCCCTCCACTTT. Translated, it gives CASSPRRDQYNSPLHF.